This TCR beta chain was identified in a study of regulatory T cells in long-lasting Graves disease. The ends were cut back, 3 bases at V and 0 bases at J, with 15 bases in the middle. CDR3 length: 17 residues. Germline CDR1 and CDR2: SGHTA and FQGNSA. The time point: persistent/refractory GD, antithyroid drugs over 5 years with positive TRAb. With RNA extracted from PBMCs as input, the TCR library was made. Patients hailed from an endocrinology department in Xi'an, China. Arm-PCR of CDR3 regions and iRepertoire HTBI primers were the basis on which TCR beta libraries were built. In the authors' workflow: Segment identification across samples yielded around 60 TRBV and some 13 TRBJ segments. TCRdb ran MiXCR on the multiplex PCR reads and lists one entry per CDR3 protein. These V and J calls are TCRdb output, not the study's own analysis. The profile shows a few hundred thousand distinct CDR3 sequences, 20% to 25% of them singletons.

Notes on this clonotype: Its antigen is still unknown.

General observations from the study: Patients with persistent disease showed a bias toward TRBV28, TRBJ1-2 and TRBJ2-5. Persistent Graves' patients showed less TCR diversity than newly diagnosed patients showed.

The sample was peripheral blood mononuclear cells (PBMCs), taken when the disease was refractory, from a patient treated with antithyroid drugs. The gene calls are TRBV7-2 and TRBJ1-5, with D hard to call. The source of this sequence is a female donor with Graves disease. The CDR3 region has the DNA TGTGCCAGCAGCTTCCGTGACGGACCCTTTAGCAATCAGCCCCAGCATTTT. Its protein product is CASSFRDGPFSNQPQHF.